Presented here are 16 T cell receptor beta chains from one specimen sequenced in a study of blood T cell repertoires in COVID-19. Generated by immunoSEQ multiplex PCR, the TCRdb table keeps only in-frame clones and is missing some. The sample holds over 120,000 clones, 88% seen once. The sequencing sample was made of peripheral blood. Source of these receptors: a man in his 70s with acute or convalescent COVID-19.

Only one count was recorded for this clone. The chain has TRBV12-5 and TRBJ2-1; 7 bases are shared with TRBD2. The CDR3 is 13 residues long. Losses at the gene ends were 2 bases for V and 8 bases for J; bases not matched to a gene: 3. CDR1 and CDR2 from the germline V gene are LGHNT and FRNRAP. CDR3 bases: TGTGCTAGTGGTTTGACCGGGAGGCATGAGCAGTTCTTC. As protein: CASGLTGRHEQFF.

This clone was seen a few times. The chain links TRBV27 to TRBJ2-7; D gene uncertain. V lost 2 bases and J 2 bases, leaving 10 bases between the germline ends. The germline V gene has CDR1 MNHEY and CDR2 SMNVEV (reference sequence). The CDR3 consists of 14 residues. The CDR3 DNA reads as TGTGCCAGCAGTTTAAACAGTCTACCCTACGAGCAGTACTTC. This encodes CASSLNSLPYEQYF.

The gene calls are TRBV6-5 and TRBJ2-5, with 9 bases matching TRBD1. Germline lookup yields CDR1 MNHEY and CDR2 SVGAGI. The junction had 11 bases not matched to a gene; V was cut back by 7 bases and J by 5 bases. CDR3 length: 15 amino acids. CDR3 in DNA: TGTGCCAGCAATGTCTTGGGGACAGGGCACGAGACCCAGTACTTC. As protein: CASNVLGTGHETQYF.

V gene TRBV6-5 combines with J gene TRBJ2-7, with 11 bases fitting TRBD1. Germline V gene sequence: CDR1 MNHEY, CDR2 SVGAGI. V lost 0 bases, J lost 4 bases, and 5 bases stayed unmatched. The CDR3 totals 16 residues. In DNA form, the CDR3 reads TGTGCCAGCAGTTACTCTGGGACAGGGGGAACTTACGAGCAGTACTTC. Amino acid sequence: CASSYSGTGGTYEQYF.

V and J are TRBV7-9 and TRBJ2-5, with TRBD2 matching 8 bases. Germline values: CDR1 SEHNR, CDR2 FQNEAQ (reference sequence). The CDR3 length is 13 residues. The V segment lost 7 bases and the J segment 4 bases; nucleotides outside the gene matches: 5. CDR3 protein: CASNRLASETQYF. CDR3 nucleotides: TGTGCCAGCAACCGACTAGCGTCAGAGACCCAGTACTTC.

This clone appeared a single time. V and J are TRBV7-2 and TRBJ2-1, with D perhaps matching TRBD1 (6 bases). Trimming removed 3 bases at V and 5 bases at J, with 8 bases between. The CDR3 consists of 13 residues. CDR1 SGHTA and CDR2 FQGNSA come from the germline V gene. This chain's CDR3 is CASSFGQHNEQFF. The CDR3 bases are TGTGCCAGCAGCTTCGGACAGCACAATGAGCAGTTCTTC.

This clone was seen a single time. The V gene is TRBV23-1, the J gene TRBJ2-1; 7 nucleotides agree with TRBD2. TRBV23-1 is marked as an open reading frame, function uncertain. CDR3 length equals 14 residues. The V gene end was trimmed by 4 bases and the J gene end by 5 bases; junction bases not matched to a gene: 5. Here the CDR3 reads CASSPGGGDNEQFF. The CDR3 DNA is TGCGCCAGCAGTCCCGGGGGAGGGGACAATGAGCAGTTCTTC.

This clone was seen only once. The chain couples TRBV7-9 to TRBJ1-2, with D perhaps matching TRBD1 (6 bases). Germline V CDR1 and CDR2: SEHNR, FQNEAQ (reference sequence). V was cut by 3 bases and J by 1 base, with 9 bases left in between. The CDR3 has 14 amino acids. The CDR3: CASSFSRGNYGYTF. The CDR3 DNA follows: TGTGCCAGCAGCTTCTCCAGGGGTAACTATGGCTACACCTTC.

This sequence joins TRBV5-1 and TRBJ2-7, with 8 bases identical to TRBD2. Trimming cost V 0 bases and J 7 bases; bases outside gene matches: 6. CDR3 length equals 14 residues. The V gene's germline CDR1 is SGHRS and CDR2 YFSETQ. CDR3 in amino acids: CASSLASGGREQYF. CDR3 bases: TGCGCCAGCAGCTTGGCCAGCGGGGGCCGGGAGCAGTACTTC. The variable domain in full, completed from reference TRBV5-1 and TRBJ2-7, reads KAGVTQTPRYLIKTRGQQVTLSCSPISGHRSVSWYQQTPGQGLQFLFEYFSETQRNKGNFPGRFSGRQFSNSRSEMNVSTLELGDSALYLCASSLASGGREQYFGPGTRLTVT.

The rearrangement links TRBV19 to TRBJ1-2; tentatively, D is TRBD1 (5 bases). V shed 3 bases and J shed 6 bases, with 17 bases lying between them. This CDR3 has 15 amino acids. Germline CDR1 LNHDA, CDR2 SQIVND (reference sequence). The CDR3 DNA reads as TGTGCCAGTAGTATCAGCCGAACGGGGGTAAATGGCTACACCTTC. The encoded protein is CASSISRTGVNGYTF.

This chain links TRBV28 with TRBJ1-4, with D possibly being TRBD1 (6 bases). Germline lookup yields CDR1 MDHEN and CDR2 SYDVKM. This CDR3 region has 13 residues. V was shortened by 6 bases and J by 8 bases, with 13 bases between the two germline ends. CDR3 DNA: TGTGCCAGCAGATCCGGGACACCAGAAAAACTGTTTTTT. Protein: CASRSGTPEKLFF.

In the case of this clone: This sample also contains other DNA sequences that code for the same CDR3. The chain combines TRBV24-1 with TRBJ1-2; maybe TRBD1 (6 bases). This CDR3 contains 14 residues. Between the trimmed V and J ends, which lost 4 bases and 5 bases, there was a span of 13 bases. Germline V CDR1 and CDR2: KGHDR, SFDVKD. CDR3 in amino acids: CATSDRTGLYGYTF. In DNA, the CDR3 is TGTGCCACCAGTGACCGAACAGGGCTTTATGGCTACACCTTC.

The V gene is TRBV19, the J gene TRBJ2-6; D is perhaps TRBD2 (5 bases). The germline V gene encodes CDR1 LNHDA and CDR2 SQIVND (reference sequence). The V end lost 9 bases, the J end lost 2 bases, and 8 bases lay between the germline ends. The CDR3 length is 13 residues. The CDR3 spells CASGETGANVLTF. The CDR3 DNA is TGTGCCAGCGGGGAAACTGGGGCCAACGTCCTGACTTTC.

This chain connects TRBV9 to TRBJ1-1; TRBD1 matches 8 bases. The germline V gene has CDR1 SGDLS and CDR2 YYNGEE. V shed 3 bases, J shed 0 bases, and the junction held 4 bases outside the gene matches. This CDR3 contains 15 residues. The CDR3 reads CASSAGQGMNTEAFF. The CDR3 region has the DNA TGTGCCAGCAGCGCCGGACAGGGAATGAACACTGAAGCTTTCTTT.

This chain links TRBV12-3 or TRBV12-4 with TRBJ2-7; D unresolved. This CDR3 has 12 amino acids. V was cut by 4 bases and J by 4 bases, with 8 bases left in between. The CDR3: CASSSYSYEQYF. The CDR3 nucleotides read TGTGCCAGCAGTTCCTACTCGTACGAGCAGTACTTC.

This chain joins TRBV18 and TRBJ1-5, with D possibly matching TRBD1 (5 bases). The CDR3 is made up of 14 amino acids. Germline lookup yields CDR1 KGHSH and CDR2 LQKENI. Trimming cost V 4 bases and J 4 bases, with 11 bases left between them. The CDR3 is CASSQQDTNQPQHF. The CDR3 DNA follows: TGTGCCAGCTCACAACAGGATACTAATCAGCCCCAGCATTTT.